These 7 T cell receptor beta chains came from one sample sequenced in a study of cytomegalovirus exposure and HLA in healthy donors. The PCR used 60 Vbeta and 13 Jbeta primers. Data came from immunoSEQ multiplex PCR; TCRdb stores just in-frame clones and leaves some out. The data show about 120,000 clones, 75% to 90% seen once. The specimen sequenced was PBMCs. The origin of the receptors is a man aged 45-65 years in good health and CMV-seronegative.

This chain joins TRBV4-1 and TRBJ2-2; TRBD2 matches 7 bases. This CDR3 region has 17 residues. Germline V gene sequence: CDR1 MGHRA, CDR2 YSYEKL. Germline trimming cut 0 bases from V and 6 bases from J; bases unmatched to any gene: 10. CDR3 residues: CASSQDAALASAGELFF. The CDR3 DNA sequence: TGCGCCAGCAGCCAAGATGCGGCACTAGCGTCTGCCGGGGAGCTGTTTTTT.

This chain joins TRBV18 and TRBJ2-4, with D possibly matching TRBD1 (6 bases). Trimming cost V 3 bases and J 4 bases, with 10 bases left between them. CDR1 and CDR2 (germline): KGHSH, LQKENI. The CDR3 spans 14 residues. CDR3 sequence (DNA): TGTGCCAGCTCACCGGCAGGGGAAAAAAACATTCAGTACTTC. Translation gives CASSPAGEKNIQYF.

The chain is built from TRBV9 and TRBJ2-5; D is unresolved. This CDR3 is 13 amino acids long. V was clipped by 0 bases and J by 4 bases, with 7 bases between them. CDR1 and CDR2 (germline): SGDLS, YYNGEE. In DNA form, the CDR3 reads TGTGCCAGCAGCGTAGGACAAAGAGAGACCCAGTACTTC. Translating it yields CASSVGQRETQYF.

The chain combines TRBV14 with TRBJ2-3; tentative D call: TRBD1 (6 bases). V shed 4 bases and J shed 2 bases, with 16 bases lying between them. The germline V gene encodes CDR1 SGHDN and CDR2 FVKESK. This CDR3 has 16 residues. CDR3 sequence (DNA): TGTGCCAGCAGCCCGCCGGGACATAGAACCACAGATACGCAGTATTTT. Protein product: CASSPPGHRTTDTQYF.

In this sample, this clone turned up once. The chain employs TRBV4-1 and TRBJ2-1; 9 bases line up with TRBD2. This CDR3 region has 16 residues. J gave up 4 bases and V 6 bases, and 10 bases lay outside the gene matches. Germline V gene lookup returns CDR1 MGHRA and CDR2 YSYEKL. The CDR3 DNA follows: TGCGCCAGCAGTGCTGCCAGGACTAGCGTTTACAATGAGCAGTTCTTC. As protein: CASSAARTSVYNEQFF.

The chain recombines TRBV6-5 with TRBJ1-2; 8 positions agree with TRBD1. V shed 6 bases and J 4 bases; nucleotides not matched to a gene: 4. Looked up from germline, CDR1 is MNHEY and CDR2 is SVGAGI. The CDR3 length is 13 residues. The CDR3: CASSSGQGYGYTF. The CDR3 nucleotides are TGTGCCAGCAGCTCCGGACAGGGCTATGGCTACACCTTC.

The V and J genes are TRBV4-2 and TRBJ2-2; 8 nucleotides agree with TRBD1. The V segment lost 6 bases and the J segment 4 bases; nucleotides outside the gene matches: 13. Germline V gene data show CDR1 as LGHNA and CDR2 as YNFKEQ. The CDR3 has 17 amino acids. Written as DNA, the CDR3 is TGTGCCAGCAGTTCATCGCGGGGCAGGGGGCGCACCGGGGAGCTGTTTTTT. It translates to CASSSSRGRGRTGELFF.